The source of this T cell receptor beta chain is a study of Graves' ophthalmopathy and Graves' hyperthyroidism. In its sample, this clonotype was seen many times. The antigen remains undetermined. RNA transcripts provided the template for amplifying TCR beta CDR3 regions. A first-round RT-PCR used HTBI primers, followed by a second-round multiplex PCR. TCRdb recomputed calls from the multiplex PCR reads with MiXCR, one row per CDR3 protein. The data show about 1.2 million distinct CDR3 sequences, with 36% seen just once and 11% held by the top ten. The study recruited hyperthyroidism patients aged 18 to 65 who were newly diagnosed, under 2 months' duration. Study-level points and caveats: The model's ophthalmopathy progression predictions had about 69% sensitivity and 72% to 75% specificity. Most clonotypes expanded in thyroid above 0.001 frequency were present in blood too.

The sequencing sample was made of peripheral blood or thyroid tissue (not recorded which). The sequence was collected from an adult man with Graves' hyperthyroidism.

The CDR3 loop is CAISVGQRNTEAFF. The CDR3 DNA follows: TGTGCCATCAGTGTGGGACAGAGGAACACTGAAGCTTTCTTT. This chain connects TRBV10-3 to TRBJ1-1; 7 bases are a match to TRBD1. CDR1 and CDR2 (germline): ENHRY, SYGVKD. The V segment lost 4 bases and the J segment 1 base; nucleotides outside the gene matches: 3. The CDR3 totals 14 residues.